This passage covers 28 T cell receptor beta chains from one sample sequenced in a study of radiation and T cells in renal cell carcinoma. As for time point: blood 2 weeks post-SBRT. Treatment specified: 15 Gy SBRT to primary tumor, nephrectomy 4 weeks later. Clones were sequenced by immunoSEQ multiplex PCR, and TCRdb holds only the in-frame ones, with some missing. The table shows roughly 49,000 clones, with 80% occurring only once. The source material was blood, sampled from a patient whose treatment included radiotherapy and nephrectomy. The source is a woman between 65 and 79 years old with renal cell carcinoma.

The chain combines TRBV5-5 with TRBJ2-3; either TRBD1 or TRBD2 may fit D (5 bases each). This CDR3 contains 12 residues. V gave up 4 bases and J gave up 11 bases, with 14 bases separating them. Germline CDR1 reads SGHKS; CDR2 reads YYEKEE (reference sequence). The DNA for the CDR3 is TGTGCCAGCAGCCCCGGGACCGAATTGCAGTATTTT. This encodes CASSPGTELQYF.

The J gene is TRBJ2-2, the V gene TRBV11-2; no firm D call. The V gene lost 1 base and the J gene lost 2 bases, with 8 bases spanning the gap. In germline, CDR1 is SGHAT, CDR2 FQNNGV. The CDR3 loop spans 15 amino acids. The CDR3 here is CASSLVASNTGELFF. Here the CDR3 DNA reads TGTGCCAGCAGCTTAGTGGCCTCAAACACCGGGGAGCTGTTTTTT.

There are many counts of this clone. The chain couples TRBV7-9 to TRBJ1-2; D call uncertain. This CDR3 comprises 14 residues. CDR1 and CDR2 (germline): SEHNR, FQNEAQ (reference sequence). V was pared by 5 bases and J by 2 bases, with 12 bases between. The CDR3 sequence: CASSIGRTNYGYTF. CDR3 bases: TGTGCCAGCAGCATAGGACGGACCAACTATGGCTACACCTTC.

CDR3 nucleotide sequence: TGTGCCAGCAGTTACTCGTTAGCGGGGGACTACAATGAGCAGTTCTTC. Protein sequence: CASSYSLAGDYNEQFF. The rearrangement joins TRBV6-5 to TRBJ2-1; 9 bases are shared with TRBD2. The CDR3 consists of 16 residues. V trimming: 0 bases; J trimming: 3 bases; junction bases outside the gene matches: 3. CDR1 and CDR2 from the germline V gene are MNHEY and SVGAGI.

This rearrangement joins TRBV7-3 to TRBJ2-6; D is possibly TRBD1 (5 bases). This CDR3 has 19 amino acids. Trimming removed 2 bases at V and 0 bases at J, with 17 bases between. Per the germline V gene, CDR1 is SGHTA and CDR2 is FQGTGA. Here the CDR3 reads CASSLRAPGPSSGANVLTF. The CDR3 bases are TGTGCCAGCAGCTTACGGGCCCCAGGGCCCAGCTCTGGGGCCAACGTCCTGACTTTC.

There are many counts of this clone. In nucleotides, the CDR3 is TGTGCCAGCAGCGTAGGTGGGGGCAATCAGCCCCAGCATTTT. Translation gives CASSVGGGNQPQHF. The J gene is TRBJ1-5, the V gene TRBV9; no firm D call. Germline V gene lookup returns CDR1 SGDLS and CDR2 YYNGEE. This CDR3 spans 14 amino acids. The V end was cut by 0 bases, the J end by 2 bases, with 6 bases between.

The rearrangement uses TRBV7-2 and TRBJ1-1; 9 nucleotides align to TRBD1. Losses at the gene ends were 1 base for V and 4 bases for J; bases not matched to a gene: 4. Germline values: CDR1 SGHTA, CDR2 FQGNSA. The CDR3 runs 15 residues. The CDR3: CASSLGGQGGTEAFF. CDR3 bases: TGTGCCAGCAGCTTAGGGGGACAGGGAGGCACTGAAGCTTTCTTT. The variable domain in full, completed from reference TRBV7-2 and TRBJ1-1, reads GAGVSQSPSNKVTEKGKDVELRCDPISGHTALYWYRQSLGQGLEFLIYFQGNSAPDKSGLPSDRFSAERTGGSVSTLTIQRTQQEDSAVYLCASSLGGQGGTEAFFGQGTRLTVV.

A note on this clone: The conserved phenylalanine or tryptophan is not found at the CDR3 terminus, so this likely reflects a read error. The limits of the CDR3 on the DNA are not certain, so only TCRdb's listed CDR3 is given. The rearrangement uses TRBV7-9 and TRBJ1-4. The CDR3 length is 10 residues, termini included. The germline V gene has CDR1 SEHNR and CDR2 FQNEAQ (reference sequence). The CDR3 sequence is CASSLDETDS.

This clone was picked up a small number of times. CDR3 coding DNA: TGTGCCAGCAGTGCTGAGTCAGAGAACACTGAAGCTTTCTTT. It encodes CASSAESENTEAFF. This chain uses TRBV6-1 with TRBJ1-1; no reliable D call. Germline values: CDR1 MNHNS, CDR2 SASEGT. V was clipped by 4 bases and J by 1 base, with 10 bases between them. This CDR3 has 14 residues.

The chain is built from TRBV14 and TRBJ1-2; 7 bases align to TRBD1. The V and J ends lost 4 bases and 4 bases, in that order; junction bases with no gene match: 9. Germline assignment: CDR1 SGHDN and CDR2 FVKESK. The CDR3 has 15 residues. CDR3: CASSPQDRRLYGYTF. The CDR3 DNA sequence: TGTGCCAGCAGCCCCCAGGACAGGCGCCTCTATGGCTACACCTTC.

This chain connects TRBV2 to TRBJ2-2, with TRBD2 as a possible D gene (6 bases). V dropped 4 bases and J dropped 1 base, with 10 bases sitting between them. The CDR3 has 15 residues. Germline V gives CDR1 SNHLY, CDR2 FYNNEI. The chain's CDR3 is CASSAVAVNTGELFF. The CDR3 bases are TGTGCCAGCAGTGCGGTAGCGGTGAACACCGGGGAGCTGTTTTTT. Together with reference TRBV2 and TRBJ2-2, the CDR3 gives the full variable domain: EPEVTQTPSHQVTQMGQEVILRCVPISNHLYFYWYRQILGQKVEFLVSFYNNEISEKSEIFDDQFSVERPDGSNFTLKIRSTKLEDSAMYFCASSAVAVNTGELFFGEGSRLTVL.

The chain joins TRBV19 to TRBJ1-1, with D possibly matching TRBD1 (6 bases). Germline V lookup: CDR1 LNHDA, CDR2 SQIVND (reference sequence). The CDR3 contains 16 residues. V was trimmed by 4 bases and J by 7 bases, leaving 22 bases between them. The DNA for the CDR3 is TGTGCCAGTAGTACCGGGGACATCGCTAAGAGGGATGAAGCTTTCTTT. It codes for CASSTGDIAKRDEAFF.

V is TRBV11-2 and J is TRBJ2-3; TRBD2 might be the D (5 bases). Trimming removed 2 bases at V and 2 bases at J, with 14 bases between. Germline V gene data show CDR1 as SGHAT and CDR2 as FQNNGV. CDR3 length: 16 residues. CDR3 sequence reads: CASSLSWADYTDTQYF. The CDR3 nucleotides read TGTGCCAGCAGCTTAAGTTGGGCAGACTACACAGATACGCAGTATTTT.

The chain has TRBV19 and TRBJ1-2, with D tentatively TRBD1 (5 bases). Trimming removed 3 bases from V and 4 bases from J, with 18 bases in between. Germline CDR1 is LNHDA and CDR2 is SQIVND (reference sequence). The CDR3 is made up of 16 amino acids. The CDR3 DNA sequence: TGTGCCAGTAGTATCCCCGGGCATCAGAGGGGCTATGGCTACACCTTC. Its translation: CASSIPGHQRGYGYTF.

The rearrangement links TRBV4-1 to TRBJ1-2; tentative D call: TRBD1 (5 bases). Between the trimmed V and J ends, which lost 0 bases and 4 bases, there was a span of 9 bases. The germline CDR1 and CDR2 sequences are MGHRA and YSYEKL. This CDR3 comprises 14 residues. CDR3 loop: CASSQEAGSYGYTF. DNA of the CDR3: TGCGCCAGCAGCCAAGAGGCAGGGTCCTATGGCTACACCTTC.

This clone has more than one count but fewer than ten. CDR3 in amino acids: CASSVTGSGYGYTF. CDR3 nucleotides: TGTGCCAGCAGTGTGACAGGGTCTGGCTATGGCTACACCTTC. The chain uses TRBV6-1 and TRBJ1-2, with 7 nucleotides matching TRBD1. V lost 4 bases and J lost 4; bases outside the gene matches: 6. CDR1 is MNHNS and CDR2 is SASEGT in the germline V gene. This CDR3 contains 14 residues.

This clone has only one observation. The V and J genes are TRBV6-5 and TRBJ2-7; 7 bases match TRBD2. Trimming removed 2 bases from V and 1 base from J; junction bases left unmatched: 2. The CDR3 has 14 residues. CDR1 is MNHEY and CDR2 is SVGAGI in the germline V gene. This chain's CDR3 is CASSYGGESYEQYF. The DNA for the CDR3 is TGTGCCAGCAGTTACGGGGGGGAATCCTACGAGCAGTACTTC.

The chain uses TRBV10-2 and TRBJ2-7; a possible D gene is TRBD1 (6 bases). V was cut by 6 bases and J by 3 bases, with 12 bases left in between. CDR1 and CDR2 (germline): WSHSY, SAAADI. The length of the CDR3 is 13 residues. CDR3 residues: CASSHGQFYEQYF. The CDR3 bases are TGCGCCAGCAGCCACGGACAGTTCTACGAGCAGTACTTC.

This chain joins TRBV10-3 and TRBJ1-5, with D possibly TRBD1 on 5 matching bases. This CDR3 has 14 residues. CDR1 ENHRY and CDR2 SYGVKD come from the germline V gene. The V end lost 0 bases, the J end lost 7 bases, and 10 bases lay between the germline ends. Here the CDR3 reads CAISESGGRQPQHF. The CDR3 DNA reads TGTGCCATCAGTGAGTCCGGGGGGAGGCAGCCCCAGCATTTT.

In its sample, this clone was seen a few times. CDR3 bases: TGTGCCACTGGGGGACTAGCTTCGACCCAAGAGACCCAGTACTTC. Its translation: CATGGLASTQETQYF. The rearrangement uses TRBV10-3 and TRBJ2-5; TRBD2 agrees at 9 bases. The junction had 10 bases not matched to a gene; V was cut back by 10 bases and J by 1 base. The CDR3 runs 15 residues. CDR1 and CDR2 from the germline V gene are ENHRY and SYGVKD.

The CDR3 spells CASQLGSGSEAFF. The CDR3 nucleotides read TGCGCCAGCCAACTCGGCTCGGGGAGTGAAGCTTTCTTT. This chain joins TRBV10-1 and TRBJ1-1, with D hard to call. CDR3 size: 13 residues. V was clipped by 8 bases and J by 7 bases, with 17 bases between them. Germline V gives CDR1 WNHNN, CDR2 SYGVQD (reference sequence).

This clone was picked up a small number of times. The chain combines TRBV5-1 with TRBJ2-5; no definite D call. V was trimmed by 4 bases and J by 2 bases, leaving 3 bases between them. The germline gives CDR1 SGHRS, CDR2 YFSETQ. The CDR3 extends over 11 amino acids. The CDR3: CASSQQETQYF. DNA for the CDR3: TGCGCCAGCAGCCAGCAAGAGACCCAGTACTTC.

The chain recombines TRBV2 with TRBJ2-7, with a possible D match to TRBD2 (6 bases). CDR1 is SNHLY, CDR2 FYNNEI, per germline. This CDR3 region has 13 residues. Trimming shortened V by 4 bases and J by 4 bases, and 11 bases separated the two germline ends. For the CDR3, the DNA is TGTGCCAGCAGTGCAGGGAGGTCTTACGAGCAGTACTTC. It yields the protein CASSAGRSYEQYF.

This chain links TRBV6-5 with TRBJ2-3; D ambiguous. Trimming left V 0 bases short and J 3 bases short, with 7 bases between. The CDR3 is 14 amino acids. Germline loops: CDR1 MNHEY, CDR2 SVGAGI. The CDR3 loop is CASSYSQATDTQYF. For the CDR3, the DNA is TGTGCCAGCAGTTACTCGCAGGCTACAGATACGCAGTATTTT.

The CDR3 protein is CASRAMGSTQETQYF. Here the CDR3 DNA reads TGTGCCAGCAGGGCTATGGGCAGCACCCAAGAGACCCAGTACTTC. The chain employs TRBV6-5 and TRBJ2-5; the D is unclear. The CDR3 is made up of 15 amino acids. The germline V gene has CDR1 MNHEY and CDR2 SVGAGI. With 6 bases removed from V and 1 base from J, the gap between germline ends came to 15 bases.

This clone was detected only once. The genes are TRBV27 and TRBJ2-7, with D possibly being TRBD2 (6 bases). Germline loops: CDR1 MNHEY, CDR2 SMNVEV (reference sequence). V shed 5 bases and J shed 4 bases, with 18 bases lying between them. This CDR3 has 15 residues. CDR3 in DNA: TGTGCCAGCAGTCTAATACCGGGACTCGGGTACGAGCAGTACTTC. Amino acids: CASSLIPGLGYEQYF.

The CDR3 protein is CASSPQGGEQYF. CDR3 sequence (DNA): TGTGCCAGCAGCCCCCAGGGAGGCGAGCAGTACTTC. The gene calls are TRBV11-2 and TRBJ2-7; a possible D gene is TRBD2 (6 bases). The germline CDR1 and CDR2 sequences are SGHAT and FQNNGV. The V and J ends lost 5 bases and 6 bases respectively, with 11 bases between them. This CDR3 is built from 12 residues.

The chain has TRBV19 and TRBJ2-3, with TRBD2 matching over 11 bases. The CDR3 sequence is 15 residues long. Germline V gene lookup returns CDR1 LNHDA and CDR2 SQIVND (reference sequence). V was pared by 6 bases and J by 2 bases, with 4 bases of the junction left unmatched. The CDR3 region is CASRLAGATTDTQYF. Here the CDR3 DNA reads TGTGCCAGTAGACTAGCGGGGGCTACCACAGATACGCAGTATTTT.